Listed here is a single TCR beta chain. This sample stems from a study of identical twins. Unique molecular identifiers were present on the cDNA, which also gained a universal primer site by template switching. TCRdb re-derived calls from the 5' RACE reads in MiXCR, one entry per CDR3 protein. Here the sample spans under 300,000 distinct CDR3 sequences, approximately 8.6% being singletons. V dropped 10 bases and J dropped 5; count of bases not matched to a gene: 12. CDR3 length equals 14 residues. Germline V gives CDR1 SEHNR, CDR2 FQNEAQ (reference sequence). In every case, the donor was a healthy Caucasian. This sample was also put to use in a study of yellow fever vaccine responses in identical twins.

The source material was CD8+ T cells sorted from blood. This TCR derives from a woman aged 18-29 years in good health. The V and J genes are TRBV7-9 and TRBJ2-5; 8 bases match TRBD2. The CDR3 protein is CATPGSGSSETQYF. The CDR3 nucleotides read TGTGCCACCCCGGGGAGCGGGAGTTCGGAGACCCAGTACTTC.